Below, 7 T cell receptor beta chains from the same sample are listed, as sequenced in a study of cytomegalovirus exposure and HLA in healthy donors. The PCR used 60 Vbeta and 13 Jbeta primers. Some clones are missing from TCRdb's copy, which holds only in-frame ones; the method was immunoSEQ multiplex PCR. The data hold roughly 150,000 clones, with 60% to 80% observed a single time. Sequencing input: PBMCs. These receptors all come from a young woman in good health and CMV-seronegative.

This chain connects TRBV6-4 to TRBJ2-1; the D gene is possibly TRBD2 (5 bases). The CDR3 runs 15 residues. CDR1 MRHNA and CDR2 SNTAGT come from the germline V gene. The germline V and J ends were trimmed by 0 bases and 10 bases, with 16 bases remaining between them. CDR3 in amino acids: CASSDSRLTGKEQFF. CDR3 in DNA: TGTGCCAGCAGTGACTCGCGTTTAACGGGAAAGGAGCAGTTCTTC.

The chain has TRBV30 and TRBJ1-2; 12 positions agree with TRBD1. Germline CDR1 and CDR2: GTSNPN and SVGIG (reference sequence). The CDR3 spans 14 residues. With 2 bases clipped from V and 8 bases from J, the junction kept 6 bases outside the gene matches. CDR3 protein: CAWSPGQGARGYTF. Written as DNA, the CDR3 is TGTGCCTGGAGTCCGGGACAGGGGGCGAGGGGCTACACCTTC.

This clone was seen once. The chain employs TRBV5-1 and TRBJ2-1; perhaps TRBD2 as D (7 bases). Trimming stripped 1 base from V and 9 bases from J, with 17 bases between. CDR1 is SGHRS and CDR2 is YFSETQ in the germline V gene. This CDR3 comprises 15 residues. The CDR3 protein is CASSLSGGNYGEQFF. The CDR3, as DNA: TGCGCCAGCAGCTTGTCGGGGGGCAATTATGGTGAGCAGTTCTTC.

The gene calls are TRBV11-2 and TRBJ1-5; possible D gene TRBD1, 5 bases. Trimming shortened V by 0 bases and J by 5 bases, and 8 bases separated the two germline ends. CDR3 length: 14 residues. Germline V gene lookup returns CDR1 SGHAT and CDR2 FQNNGV. The CDR3 DNA follows: TGTGCCAGCAGCTTAGATCGGGGGTATCAGCCCCAGCATTTT. Translated, it gives CASSLDRGYQPQHF.

V usage is TRBV6-6 and J usage is TRBJ1-1, with D hard to call. Germline-derived CDR1 and CDR2 are MNHNY and SVGAGI (reference sequence). The CDR3 consists of 11 residues. V was shortened by 8 bases and J by 5 bases, with 9 bases between the two germline ends. The CDR3 DNA follows: TGTGCCAGCCACAGACCGACTGAAGCTTTCTTT. It encodes CASHRPTEAFF.

The chain joins TRBV4-1 to TRBJ1-2, with a tentative D call TRBD1 (5 bases). CDR1 is MGHRA, CDR2 YSYEKL, per germline. The length of the CDR3 is 16 residues. V was pared by 1 base and J by 2 bases, with 14 bases between. The CDR3 DNA reads as TGCGCCAGCAGCCAAGGTGCGACAGAGGAAAACTATGGCTACACCTTC. Translated: CASSQGATEENYGYTF.

The chain carries TRBV4-1 and TRBJ2-1; 10 bases line up with TRBD2. The CDR3 loop spans 15 amino acids. Germline values: CDR1 MGHRA, CDR2 YSYEKL. V lost 4 bases and J lost 4; bases outside the gene matches: 4. CDR3 sequence (DNA): TGCGCCAGCAGCCCCCTAGCGGGGGAATACAATGAGCAGTTCTTC. Its translation is CASSPLAGEYNEQFF.